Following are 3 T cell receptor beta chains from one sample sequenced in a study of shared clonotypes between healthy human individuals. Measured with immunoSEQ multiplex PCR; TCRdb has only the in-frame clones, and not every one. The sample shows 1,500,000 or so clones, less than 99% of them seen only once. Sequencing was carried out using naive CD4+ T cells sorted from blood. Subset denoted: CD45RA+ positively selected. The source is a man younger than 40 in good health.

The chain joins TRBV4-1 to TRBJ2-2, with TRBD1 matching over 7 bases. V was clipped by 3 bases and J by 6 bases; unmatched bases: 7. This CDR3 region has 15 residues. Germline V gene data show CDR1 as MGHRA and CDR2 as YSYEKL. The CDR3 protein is CASSHVGQDAGELFF. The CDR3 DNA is TGCGCCAGCAGCCACGTAGGACAGGATGCCGGGGAGCTGTTTTTT.

DNA of the CDR3: TGTGCCAGCAGCGTGGGTACAGGGGAAGGCGGCTACACCTTC. As protein: CASSVGTGEGGYTF. The chain employs TRBV9 and TRBJ1-2, with 7 bases matching TRBD1. The junction had 9 bases not matched to a gene; V was cut back by 2 bases and J by 8 bases. Germline assignment: CDR1 SGDLS and CDR2 YYNGEE. This CDR3 comprises 14 residues. Looking up the rest from reference TRBV9 and TRBJ1-2 gives the full variable domain: DSGVTQTPKHLITATGQRVTLRCSPRSGDLSVYWYQQSLDQGLQFLIQYYNGEERAKGNILERFSAQQFPDLHSELNLSSLELGDSALYFCASSVGTGEGGYTFGSGTRLTVV.

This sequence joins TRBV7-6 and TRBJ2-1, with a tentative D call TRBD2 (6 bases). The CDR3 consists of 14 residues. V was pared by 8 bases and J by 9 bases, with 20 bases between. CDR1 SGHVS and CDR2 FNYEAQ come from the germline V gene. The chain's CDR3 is CASVASRLGGEQFF. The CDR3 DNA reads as TGTGCCAGCGTCGCGTCTAGACTCGGGGGTGAGCAGTTCTTC.